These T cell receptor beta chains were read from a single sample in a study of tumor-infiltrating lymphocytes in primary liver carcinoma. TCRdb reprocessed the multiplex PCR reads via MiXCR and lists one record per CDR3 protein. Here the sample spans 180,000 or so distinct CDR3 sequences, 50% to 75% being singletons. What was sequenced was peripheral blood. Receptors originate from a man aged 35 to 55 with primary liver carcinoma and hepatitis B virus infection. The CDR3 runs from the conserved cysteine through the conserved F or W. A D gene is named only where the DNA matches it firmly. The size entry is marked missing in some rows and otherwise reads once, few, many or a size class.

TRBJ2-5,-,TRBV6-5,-,CASSYSGQGGETQYF,TGTGCCAGCAGTTACTCTGGGCAGGGCGGGGAGACCCAGTACTTC
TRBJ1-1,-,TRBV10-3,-,CAISGGQSNTEAFF,TGTGCCATCAGCGGAGGACAGTCGAACACTGAAGCTTTCTTT
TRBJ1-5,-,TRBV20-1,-,CSARVQADQPQHF,TGCAGTGCTAGAGTACAGGCCGATCAGCCCCAGCATTTT
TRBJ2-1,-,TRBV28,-,CASSQALAEQFF,TGTGCCAGCAGCCAAGCTCTGGCTGAGCAGTTCTTC
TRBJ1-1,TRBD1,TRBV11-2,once,CAGRGDREHTEAFF,TGTGCCGGCAGGGGGGACAGGGAACACACTGAAGCTTTCTTT
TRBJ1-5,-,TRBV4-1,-,CAGSPHLGVSNQPQHF,TGTGCCGGCAGCCCCCACTTAGGGGTTAGCAATCAGCCCCAGCATTTT
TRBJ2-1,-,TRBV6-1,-,CASNERRTGAYNEQFF,TGTGCCAGCAATGAAAGGAGGACGGGAGCCTACAATGAGCAGTTCTTC
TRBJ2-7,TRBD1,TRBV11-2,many,CASSLRQGLYEQYF,TGTGCCAGCAGCCTCAGACAGGGCCTCTACGAGCAGTACTTC
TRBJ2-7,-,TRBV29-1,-,CSVDIPGSSYEQYF,TGCAGCGTTGACATACCGGGCAGCTCCTACGAGCAGTACTTC
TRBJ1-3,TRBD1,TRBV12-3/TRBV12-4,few,CASSLRGLGNTIYF,TGTGCCAGCAGTTTGAGGGGGCTTGGAAACACCATATATTTT
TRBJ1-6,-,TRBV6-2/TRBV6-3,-,CDSSYTRDNNSPLHF,TGTGACAGCAGTTACACCCGGGACAATAATTCACCCCTCCACTTT
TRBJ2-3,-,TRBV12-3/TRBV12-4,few,CASSPDFASTDTQYF,TGTGCCAGCAGCCCGGACTTCGCTAGCACAGATACGCAGTATTTT
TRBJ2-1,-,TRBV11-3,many,CASSFRDGLPFF,TGTGCCAGCAGCTTCCGGGACGGTCTCCCGTTCTTC
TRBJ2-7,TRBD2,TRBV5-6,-,CASSLGLAEYSYEQYF,TGTGCCAGCAGCTTGGGGCTAGCGGAATATTCCTACGAGCAGTACTTC
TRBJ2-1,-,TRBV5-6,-,CASSFGGNVQFF,TGTGCCAGCAGCTTTGGGGGAAATGTGCAGTTCTTC
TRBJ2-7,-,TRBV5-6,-,CASSFRQGGSDEQYF,TGTGCCAGCAGCTTCCGACAGGGAGGGTCGGATGAGCAGTACTTC
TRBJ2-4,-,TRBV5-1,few,CASSSTKQGSGIQYF,TGCGCCAGCAGCTCGACTAAACAGGGCTCTGGAATTCAGTACTTC
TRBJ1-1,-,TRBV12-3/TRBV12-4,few,CASRDWGRENTEAFF,TGTGCCAGCAGGGACTGGGGGCGAGAAAACACTGAAGCTTTCTTT
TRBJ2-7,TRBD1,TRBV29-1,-,CSVEGTGLDEQYF,TGCAGCGTTGAAGGGACAGGGCTCGACGAGCAGTACTTC
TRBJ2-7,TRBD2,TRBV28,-,CASSFGTSGAYEHYF,TGTGCCAGCAGTTTTGGGACTAGCGGGGCCTACGAGCACTACTTC
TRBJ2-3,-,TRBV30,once,CAWSAPVGQVDTQYF,TGTGCCTGGAGCGCCCCGGTAGGGCAGGTAGATACGCAGTATTTT
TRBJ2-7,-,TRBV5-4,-,CASSFRPGIGSSYEQYF,TGTGCCAGCAGCTTTCGCCCCGGGATAGGGAGCTCCTACGAGCAGTACTTC
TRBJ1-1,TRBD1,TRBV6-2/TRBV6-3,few,CASSYLQDRVEAFF,TGTGCCAGCAGTTACCTTCAGGACAGGGTTGAAGCTTTCTTT
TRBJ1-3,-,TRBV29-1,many,CSVGETTGNTIYF,TGCAGCGTTGGTGAAACAACTGGAAACACCATATATTTT
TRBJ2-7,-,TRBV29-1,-,CNVLEGLGYEQYF,TGCAACGTTTTGGAGGGCCTGGGCTACGAGCAGTACTTC
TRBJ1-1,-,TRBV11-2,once,CASSARKMSTEAFF,TGTGCCAGCAGCGCTAGGAAGATGAGCACTGAAGCTTTCTTT
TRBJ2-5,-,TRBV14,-,CASSQGAYGTGQETQYF,TGTGCCAGCAGCCAAGGAGCCTATGGAACGGGGCAAGAGACCCAGTACTTC
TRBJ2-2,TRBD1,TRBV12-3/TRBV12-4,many,CASRDRVNTGELFF,TGTGCCAGCAGGGACAGGGTTAACACCGGGGAGCTGTTTTTT
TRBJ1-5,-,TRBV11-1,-,CASIRIGTNQPQHF,TGTGCCAGCATCAGGATAGGTACGAATCAGCCCCAGCATTTT
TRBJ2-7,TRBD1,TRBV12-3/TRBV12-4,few,CASNTPGTGLYEQYF,TGTGCCAGCAACACCCCGGGGACAGGGCTCTACGAGCAGTACTTC
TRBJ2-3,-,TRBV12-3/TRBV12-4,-,CARAGGVSTDTQYF,TGTGCCAGAGCCGGCGGAGTAAGCACAGATACGCAGTATTTT
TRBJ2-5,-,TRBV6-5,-,CASSYSWTNQETHYF,TGTGCCAGCAGTTACTCGTGGACGAATCAAGAGACCCACTACTTC
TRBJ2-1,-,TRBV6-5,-,CASSSPGYERLF,TGTGCCAGCAGTTCGCCAGGGTATGAGCGGTTATTC